Listed here is a single T cell receptor beta chain. This CDR3 is built from 13 residues. V was clipped by 6 bases and J by 0 bases, with 7 bases between them. Germline CDR1 reads LGHDT; CDR2 reads YNNKEL (reference sequence). This entry is derived from a study of blood T cell repertoires in COVID-19. Study-level information: Specimens from acute and convalescent COVID-19 originated in the United States, Italy and Spain.

The table came from immunoSEQ multiplex PCR; TCRdb's copy has only in-frame clones and leaves some out. Of 400,000 to 450,000 clones in the sample, approximately 90% were seen once. Participants reported their clinical history, and cohort assignment relied on those reports. The recovered donors of Cohort 3 showed two negative PCRs, clearance, or symptom resolution. V and J are TRBV3-1 (or the pseudogene TRBV3-2) and TRBJ2-3; D is undetermined. The clonotype comes from a man under 40 who had recovered from COVID-19. Sequenced input: PBMCs or T cells enriched from blood (not recorded which). Here the CDR3 reads CASRRRSTDTQYF. The CDR3 DNA follows: TGTGCCAGCAGGCGAAGAAGCACAGATACGCAGTATTTT.